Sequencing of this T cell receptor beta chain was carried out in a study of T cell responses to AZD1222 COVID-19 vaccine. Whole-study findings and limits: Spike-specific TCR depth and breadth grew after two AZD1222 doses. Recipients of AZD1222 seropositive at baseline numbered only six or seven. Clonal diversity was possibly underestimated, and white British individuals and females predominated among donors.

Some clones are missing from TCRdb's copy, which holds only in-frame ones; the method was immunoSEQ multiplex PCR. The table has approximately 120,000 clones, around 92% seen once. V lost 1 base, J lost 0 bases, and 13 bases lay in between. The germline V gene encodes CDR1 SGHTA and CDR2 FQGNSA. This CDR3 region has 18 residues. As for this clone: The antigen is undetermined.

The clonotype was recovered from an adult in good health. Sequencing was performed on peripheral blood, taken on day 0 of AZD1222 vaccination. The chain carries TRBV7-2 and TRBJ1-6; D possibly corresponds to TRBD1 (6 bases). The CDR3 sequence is CASSLVFGTSSYNSPLHF. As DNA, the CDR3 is TGTGCCAGCAGCTTAGTTTTCGGGACAAGCTCCTATAATTCACCCCTCCACTTT.